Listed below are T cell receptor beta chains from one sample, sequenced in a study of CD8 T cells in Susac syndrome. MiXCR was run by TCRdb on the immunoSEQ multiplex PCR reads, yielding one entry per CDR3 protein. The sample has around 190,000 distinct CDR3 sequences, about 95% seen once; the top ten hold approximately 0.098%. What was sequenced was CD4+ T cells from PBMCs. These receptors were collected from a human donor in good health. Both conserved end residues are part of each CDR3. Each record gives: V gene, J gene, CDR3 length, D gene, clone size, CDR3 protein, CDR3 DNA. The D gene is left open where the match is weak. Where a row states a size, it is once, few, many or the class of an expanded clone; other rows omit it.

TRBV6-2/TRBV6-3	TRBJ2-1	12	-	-	CASKTSYNEQFF	TGTGCCAGCAAAACTAGCTACAATGAGCAGTTCTTC
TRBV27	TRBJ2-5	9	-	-	CASVRTQYF	TGTGCCAGCGTGCGGACCCAGTACTTC
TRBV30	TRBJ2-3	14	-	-	CAWIEAASTDTQYF	TGTGCCTGGATCGAGGCGGCTAGCACAGATACGCAGTATTTT
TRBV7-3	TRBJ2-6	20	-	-	CASSLPPDGPDNAGANVLTF	TGTGCCAGCAGCTTACCCCCGGACGGACCGGACAACGCTGGGGCCAACGTCCTGACTTTC
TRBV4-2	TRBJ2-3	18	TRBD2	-	CASSRGVGLAGVSDTQYF	TGTGCCAGCAGCCGGGGCGTTGGGCTAGCGGGAGTTTCAGATACGCAGTATTTT
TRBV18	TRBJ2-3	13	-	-	CASHSAGTDTQYF	TGTGCCAGCCACAGCGCCGGTACAGATACGCAGTATTTT
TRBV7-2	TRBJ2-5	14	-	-	CASRREHLGETQYF	TGTGCCAGCCGTCGGGAGCATCTCGGCGAGACCCAGTACTTC
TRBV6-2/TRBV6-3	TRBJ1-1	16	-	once	CASRNTLEYLRTEAFF	TGTGCCAGCAGAAATACTCTCGAGTATTTGAGAACTGAAGCTTTCTTT
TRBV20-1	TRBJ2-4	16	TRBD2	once	CSASRDRGVAKNIQYF	TGCAGTGCGTCGAGGGACCGGGGGGTTGCCAAAAACATTCAGTACTTC
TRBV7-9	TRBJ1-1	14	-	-	CASSTRQMNTEAFF	TGTGCCAGCAGCACTCGGCAGATGAACACTGAAGCTTTCTTT
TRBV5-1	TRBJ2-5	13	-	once	CASSLSFQETQYF	TGCGCCAGCAGCCTTAGCTTCCAAGAGACCCAGTACTTC
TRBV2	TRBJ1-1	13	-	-	CASIGVRGTEAFF	TGTGCCAGCATCGGCGTCAGAGGCACTGAAGCTTTCTTT
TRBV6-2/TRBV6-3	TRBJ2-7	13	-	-	CASSYSSRGEQYF	TGTGCCAGCAGTTACTCGAGTAGGGGAGAGCAGTACTTC
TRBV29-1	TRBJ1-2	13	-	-	CSAEGRGGYGYTF	TGCAGCGCAGAGGGCAGGGGCGGCTATGGCTACACCTTC
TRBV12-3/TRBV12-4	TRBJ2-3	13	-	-	CASSRSDPDTQYF	TGTGCCAGCAGTCGCTCGGACCCAGATACGCAGTATTTT
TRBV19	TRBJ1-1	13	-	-	CATLPPGYTEAFF	TGTGCCACCTTACCTCCAGGTTACACTGAAGCTTTCTTT
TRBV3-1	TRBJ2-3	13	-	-	CASSQDWTDTQYF	TGTGCCAGCAGCCAAGATTGGACAGATACGCAGTATTTT
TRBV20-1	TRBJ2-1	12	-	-	CRILRGVNEQFF	TGCAGAATTTTGAGGGGAGTGAATGAGCAGTTCTTC
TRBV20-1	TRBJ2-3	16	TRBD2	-	CSARAVTSGSTDTQYF	TGCAGTGCTAGAGCAGTGACTAGCGGGAGCACAGATACGCAGTATTTT
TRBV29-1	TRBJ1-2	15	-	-	CSVASGGGEVYGYTF	TGCAGCGTTGCCTCCGGTGGGGGGGAGGTCTATGGCTACACCTTC
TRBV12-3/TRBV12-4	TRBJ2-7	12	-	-	CASSFSAVEQYF	TGTGCCAGCAGTTTTTCCGCGGTCGAGCAGTACTTC
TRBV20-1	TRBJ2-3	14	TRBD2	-	CSASPGLAGFTQYF	TGCAGTGCTAGTCCGGGACTAGCGGGATTTACGCAGTATTTT
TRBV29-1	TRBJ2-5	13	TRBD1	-	CSVRGTGQETQYF	TGCAGCGTTCGAGGGACAGGCCAAGAGACCCAGTACTTC
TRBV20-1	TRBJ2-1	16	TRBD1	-	CSARDRGWGTYNEQFF	TGCAGTGCTAGGGACAGGGGGTGGGGCACCTACAATGAGCAGTTCTTC
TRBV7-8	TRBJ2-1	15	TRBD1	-	CASSPNRGRWNEQFF	TGTGCCAGCAGCCCGAACAGGGGACGATGGAATGAGCAGTTCTTC
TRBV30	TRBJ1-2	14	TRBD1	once	CAWDRGPGEDGYTF	TGTGCCTGGGACAGGGGGCCCGGGGAGGATGGCTACACCTTC
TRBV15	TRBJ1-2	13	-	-	CATSSTVNYGYTF	TGTGCCACAAGTTCTACGGTAAACTATGGCTACACCTTC
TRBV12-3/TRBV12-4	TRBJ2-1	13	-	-	CASSLRLVHEQFF	TGTGCCAGCAGTTTACGTCTGGTCCATGAGCAGTTCTTC
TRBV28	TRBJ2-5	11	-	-	CASSRPPVQYF	TGTGCCAGCAGCCGCCCTCCTGTCCAGTACTTC
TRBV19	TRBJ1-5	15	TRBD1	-	CASSRYRGVNQPQHF	TGTGCCAGTAGTAGGTACAGGGGTGTCAATCAGCCCCAGCATTTT
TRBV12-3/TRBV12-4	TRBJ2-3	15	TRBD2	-	CASTPRAGGSDTQYF	TGTGCCAGCACTCCAAGAGCGGGAGGGTCAGATACGCAGTATTTT
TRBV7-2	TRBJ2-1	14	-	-	CASSLARNSNEQFF	TGTGCCAGCAGCTTAGCGCGTAATAGCAATGAGCAGTTCTTC
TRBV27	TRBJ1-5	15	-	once	CASSSLGKDGQPQHF	TGTGCCAGCAGTTCTCTGGGGAAGGACGGTCAGCCCCAGCATTTT
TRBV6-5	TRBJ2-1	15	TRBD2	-	CASSYWTSGHNEQFF	TGTGCCAGCAGTTACTGGACTAGCGGACACAATGAGCAGTTCTTC
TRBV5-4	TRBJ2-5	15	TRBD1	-	CASSLEDRSKETQYF	TGTGCCAGCAGCTTAGAGGACAGGAGCAAAGAGACCCAGTACTTC
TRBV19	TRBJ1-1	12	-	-	CASIDTNTEAFF	TGTGCCAGTATCGATACGAACACTGAAGCTTTCTTT
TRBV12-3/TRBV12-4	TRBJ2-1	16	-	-	CASTSDYPESYNEQFF	TGTGCCAGCACTTCGGACTACCCCGAATCCTACAATGAGCAGTTCTTC
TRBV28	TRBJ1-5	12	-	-	CASSRGRQPQHF	TGTGCCAGCAGCCGTGGACGTCAGCCCCAGCATTTT
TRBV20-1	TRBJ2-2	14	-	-	CSAGGHPKTGELFF	TGCAGTGCTGGCGGTCACCCGAAGACCGGGGAGCTGTTTTTT
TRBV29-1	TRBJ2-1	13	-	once	CSVEKGLNNEQFF	TGCAGCGTTGAAAAGGGACTTAACAATGAGCAGTTCTTC
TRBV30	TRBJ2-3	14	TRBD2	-	CAWSASGSTDTQYF	TGTGCCTGGAGCGCTAGCGGGAGCACAGATACGCAGTATTTT
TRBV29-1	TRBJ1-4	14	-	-	CSVLTDTTNEKLFF	TGCAGCGTGCTGACGGACACAACTAATGAAAAACTGTTTTTT
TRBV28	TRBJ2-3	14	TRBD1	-	CASSVPGQGDTQYF	TGTGCCAGCAGTGTCCCGGGACAGGGAGATACGCAGTATTTT
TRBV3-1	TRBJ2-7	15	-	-	CASSRSGGRGYEQYF	TGTGCCAGCAGCCGGAGCGGAGGCAGGGGCTACGAGCAGTACTTC
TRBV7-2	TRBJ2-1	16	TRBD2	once	CASSLVLALTKDEQFF	TGTGCCAGCAGCTTAGTACTAGCGCTTACAAAAGATGAGCAGTTCTTC